This TCR beta chain came from a study of CD8+CD57+ T cells in acquired aplastic anemia. There are 18 residues in the CDR3. From germline, CDR1 is MGHDK and CDR2 SYGVNS. The ends lost 2 bases at V and 6 bases at J; junction bases unmatched: 9. This clonotype occurred a few times. Profiling that covered TCR beta VDJ and CDR3 relied on genomic DNA as its template. TCRdb redid the calling of the reads with MiXCR, one entry per CDR3 protein. The repertoire holds some 180,000 distinct CDR3 sequences, with just over 45% as singletons. This clonotype originated in a human donor in good health. Specimen: sorted CD4+, CD8+, or CD8+CD57+ T cells (not recorded which) from PBMCs. This chain links TRBV25-1 with TRBJ2-1; TRBD2 aligns across 14 bases. In DNA form, the CDR3 reads TGTGCCAGCAGTGAACCTCGACTAGCGGGAGGGCCGGGCAATGAGCAGTTCTTC. This gives the protein CASSEPRLAGGPGNEQFF.